One sample yielded the 15 T cell receptor beta chains listed below, sequenced in a study of post-analysis software for immune sequencing data. Study conclusions and caveats: Patients carried roughly five TRBV segments more frequently than controls did, and TRBV5-6, TRBV5-1 and TRBV20-1 were among them.

Which antigens these TCRs recognize remains unknown. Unique-molecular-identifier-tagged TCR beta cDNA libraries were used. One entry per CDR3 protein, called by TCRdb with MiXCR from the PCR reads. The repertoire consists of hundreds of thousands of distinct CDR3 sequences, with roughly 45% occurring once and the leading ten covering about 1.8%. The sequencing input was blood. Receptors were obtained from a girl aged 5 to 17 with multiple sclerosis.

The V gene is TRBV29-1, the J gene TRBJ2-3; the D is unclear. V was cut by 7 bases and J by 6 bases, with 11 bases left in between. Per the germline V gene, CDR1 is SQVTM and CDR2 is ANQGSEA. This CDR3 has 11 residues. The CDR3 DNA reads TGCAGCGGATCCGGAAGGGATACGCAGTATTTT. Its protein is CSGSGRDTQYF.

V is TRBV7-8 and J is TRBJ1-1, with D possibly TRBD1 on 5 matching bases. The CDR3 spans 16 residues. Per germline, CDR1 SGHVS and CDR2 FQNEAQ. Trimming pared 1 base from V and 3 bases from J, leaving 15 bases between. CDR3 nucleotide sequence: TGTGCCAGCAGCTTAGTGGGGGTCCGGTGGGACACTGAAGCTTTCTTT. It yields the protein CASSLVGVRWDTEAFF. The complete variable domain, with remaining parts taken from reference TRBV7-8 and TRBJ1-1, reads GAGVSQSPRYKVAKRGQDVALRCDPISGHVSLFWYQQALGQGPEFLTYFQNEAQLDKSGLPSDRFFAERPEGSVSTLKIQRTQQEDSAVYLCASSLVGVRWDTEAFFGQGTRLTVV.

Notes on this clonotype: At one end, the junction sequence differs from germline, possibly due to a read error. The chain's CDR3 is CASSLDRGPTGAFF. For the CDR3, the DNA is TGCGCCAGCAGCTTGGACAGGGGTCCTACTGGAGCTTTCTTT. The genes are TRBV5-1 and TRBJ1-1, with TRBD1 matching over 7 bases. The CDR3 sequence is 14 residues long. The germline V gene has CDR1 SGHRS and CDR2 YFSETQ.

This clonotype was seen more than once but under ten times. The J gene is TRBJ2-1, the V gene TRBV7-9, with 11 nucleotides matching TRBD2. The tail of the sequence fits TRBJ2-7 better, so the J call may be wrong. The CDR3 is made up of 15 amino acids. The germline gives CDR1 SEHNR, CDR2 FQNEAQ (reference sequence). CDR3 in amino acids: CASSKTSGTYNEQYF. CDR3 DNA sequence: TGTGCCAGCAGCAAGACTAGCGGGACATACAATGAGCAGTACTTC.

In its sample, this clonotype was seen a few times. V gene TRBV10-3 combines with J gene TRBJ1-1; no clear D. Trimming removed 10 bases at V and 2 bases at J, with 17 bases between. Germline loops: CDR1 ENHRY, CDR2 SYGVKD. The length of the CDR3 is 14 residues. Written as DNA, the CDR3 is TGTGCCACGCGCCTCGGGAGGCTAAACACTGAAGCTTTCTTT. As protein: CATRLGRLNTEAFF.

The V call is TRBV10-3, the J call TRBJ1-1; 7 nucleotides line up with TRBD1. CDR1 is ENHRY and CDR2 is SYGVKD in the germline V gene. This CDR3 is 15 amino acids long. V lost 0 bases, J lost 1 base, and 2 bases stayed unmatched. This chain's CDR3 is CAISESRGQNTEAFF. As DNA, the CDR3 is TGTGCCATCAGTGAGTCGAGGGGGCAGAACACTGAAGCTTTCTTT.

This clonotype was seen only a few times. The chain has TRBV12-3 or TRBV12-4 and TRBJ2-4; 8 bases align to TRBD2. Matching the DNA end better, TRBJ2-7 makes the J call doubtful. This CDR3 is built from 16 residues. This chain's CDR3 is CASSLTRGGPPLEQYF. CDR3 DNA: TGTGCCAGCAGTTTAACACGGGGGGGGCCCCCCCTCGAGCAGTACTTC.

The CDR3 loop reads CSAGSRAFYEQYF. In DNA form, the CDR3 reads TGCAGTGCTGGGTCTCGGGCGTTCTACGAGCAGTACTTC. The rearrangement joins TRBV20-1 to TRBJ2-7; no definite D call. Trimming removed 5 bases at V and 3 bases at J, with 14 bases between. Germline loops: CDR1 DFQATT, CDR2 SNEGSKA (reference sequence). The CDR3 loop spans 13 amino acids.

The rearrangement joins TRBV15 to TRBJ2-3; 10 nucleotides align to TRBD1. J lost 5 bases, V lost 0 bases, and 5 bases had no gene match. This CDR3 has 16 residues. The germline gives CDR1 LNHNV, CDR2 YYDKDF (reference sequence). The CDR3 DNA follows: TGTGCCACCAGCAGAGAAGGGGACAGGGGAAGAGATACGCAGTATTTT. It codes for CATSREGDRGRDTQYF.

The chain links TRBV20-1 to TRBJ2-1; weak D call: TRBD1 (5 bases). V was trimmed by 0 bases and J by 9 bases, leaving 9 bases between them. Germline-derived CDR1 and CDR2 are DFQATT and SNEGSKA (reference sequence). The CDR3 is 12 amino acids. The CDR3 DNA reads as TGCAGTGCTAGAGATCAGACAGTTGAGCAGTTCTTC. As protein: CSARDQTVEQFF.

About this clonotype itself: The junction differs from germline at one of its ends, possibly a read error. The chain combines TRBV20-1 with TRBJ1-2; D possibly corresponds to TRBD1 (6 bases). This CDR3 is built from 16 residues. Germline CDR1 and CDR2: DFQATT and SNEGSKA (reference sequence). This chain's CDR3 is CSARDRPLGRGDGCTF. In nucleotides, the CDR3 is TGCAGTGCTAGAGATCGGCCGTTGGGCAGGGGAGATGGCTGCACCTTC.

The chain uses TRBV10-3 and TRBJ1-2, with D possibly TRBD1 on 5 matching bases. This CDR3 region has 13 residues. From germline, CDR1 is ENHRY and CDR2 SYGVKD. Trimming pared 7 bases from V and 3 bases from J, leaving 12 bases between. The CDR3 DNA follows: TGTGCCATCACTCTCAGGGCGGACTATGGCTACACCTTC. The encoded protein is CAITLRADYGYTF.

Comment on this clonotype: A junction boundary mismatches the germline segment, possibly from a read error. The chain joins TRBV29-1 to TRBJ1-5; 10 bases map to TRBD1. There are 13 residues in the CDR3. Germline CDR1 reads SQVTM; CDR2 reads ANQGSEA. In DNA form, the CDR3 reads TGCGGCGTTGCGACAGGGGGCGATCAGCCCCAGCATTTT. Translated: CGVATGGDQPQHF. The whole variable domain, filled in from reference TRBV29-1 and TRBJ1-5, reads SAVISQKPSRDICQRGTSLTIQCQVDSQVTMMFWYRQQPGQSLTLIATANQGSEATYESGFVIDKFPISRPNLTFSTLTVSNMSPEDSSIYLCGVATGGDQPQHFGDGTRLSIL.

This clonotype was counted a few times. V gene TRBV5-1 combines with J gene TRBJ2-7, with TRBD2 as a possible D gene (5 bases). The CDR3 runs 14 residues. With 0 bases removed from V and 3 bases from J, the gap between germline ends came to 10 bases. The germline V gene has CDR1 SGHRS and CDR2 YFSETQ. The CDR3 loop is CASSLGGQDYEQYF. The CDR3 coding sequence is TGCGCCAGCAGCTTGGGAGGGCAGGACTACGAGCAGTACTTC.

The chain carries TRBV13 and TRBJ2-4, with 7 bases lining up with TRBD1. Germline V gene sequence: CDR1 PRHDT, CDR2 FYEKMQ (reference sequence). Trimming removed 3 bases from V and 13 bases from J; junction bases left unmatched: 12. This CDR3 is 14 amino acids long. Here the CDR3 DNA reads TGTGCCAGCAGCTTTGAGGGGGCTTCCGTAGGGCAGTACTTC. Encoded protein: CASSFEGASVGQYF.